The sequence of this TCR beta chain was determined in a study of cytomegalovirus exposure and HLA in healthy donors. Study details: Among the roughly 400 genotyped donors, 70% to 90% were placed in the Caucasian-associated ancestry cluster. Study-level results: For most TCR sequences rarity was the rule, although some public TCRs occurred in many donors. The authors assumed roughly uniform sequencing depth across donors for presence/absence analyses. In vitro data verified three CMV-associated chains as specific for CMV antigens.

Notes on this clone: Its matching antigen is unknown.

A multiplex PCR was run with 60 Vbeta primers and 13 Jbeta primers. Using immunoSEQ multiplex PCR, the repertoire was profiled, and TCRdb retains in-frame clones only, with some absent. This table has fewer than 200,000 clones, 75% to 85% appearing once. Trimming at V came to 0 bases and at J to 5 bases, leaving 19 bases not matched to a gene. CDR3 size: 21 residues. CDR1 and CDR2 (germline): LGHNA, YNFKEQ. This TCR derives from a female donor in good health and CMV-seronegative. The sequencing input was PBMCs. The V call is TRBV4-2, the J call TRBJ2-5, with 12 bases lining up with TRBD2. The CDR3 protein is CASSQDSPYYVTSGSGETQYF. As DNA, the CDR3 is TGTGCCAGCAGCCAAGATAGCCCCTACTACGTGACTAGCGGGAGCGGGGAGACCCAGTACTTC.